These T cell receptor beta chains were read from a single sample in a study of cytomegalovirus exposure and HLA in healthy donors. Only in-frame clones appear in the TCRdb table, and some are missing; sequencing was by immunoSEQ multiplex PCR. Among around 99,000 clones listed, 73% were seen once. The sample was PBMCs. The origin of the receptors is a middle-aged man in good health and CMV-seronegative. Both conserved end residues are part of each CDR3. A D gene is named only where the DNA matches it firmly. A clone size is listed for some rows: how often the clone was seen (once, few, many), or a class if it is expanded.

D	V	size	J	CDR3	DNA
TRBD1	TRBV5-1	-	TRBJ1-2	CASSPVNRGADGYTF	TGCGCCAGCAGCCCGGTTAACAGGGGAGCCGATGGCTACACCTTC
TRBD1	TRBV4-1	-	TRBJ1-5	CASSHGKGALQPQHF	TGCGCCAGCAGCCATGGGAAGGGGGCCCTTCAGCCCCAGCATTTT
-	TRBV6-5	-	TRBJ1-4	CASSYLDSPNEKLFF	TGTGCCAGCAGTTACTTGGACAGCCCTAATGAAAAACTGTTTTTT
-	TRBV6-6	-	TRBJ1-6	CASSYGDRGISPLHF	TGTGCCAGCAGTTACGGAGACAGAGGAATTTCACCCCTCCACTTT
TRBD1	TRBV5-4	few	TRBJ2-3	CASSHRDSGQYF	TGTGCCAGCAGCCACCGGGACAGTGGGCAGTATTTT
-	TRBV7-9	-	TRBJ1-5	CASSLQGKDQPQHF	TGTGCCAGCAGCTTACAGGGTAAGGATCAGCCCCAGCATTTT
TRBD2	TRBV5-1	few	TRBJ2-3	CASSSGLAGGDTQYF	TGCGCCAGCAGCTCCGGACTAGCGGGGGGGGATACGCAGTATTTT
TRBD2	TRBV4-3	few	TRBJ2-2	CASSQDQRGNTGELFF	TGCGCCAGCAGCCAAGACCAGCGGGGGAACACCGGGGAGCTGTTTTTT
-	TRBV6-5	-	TRBJ2-7	CASSYRGGKDEQYF	TGTGCCAGCAGTTATCGGGGTGGGAAGGACGAGCAGTACTTC
-	TRBV6-1	-	TRBJ1-3	CASSEALPIQRVYTIYF	TGTGCCAGCAGTGAAGCCCTCCCCATTCAACGAGTGTACACCATATATTTT
-	TRBV10-3	few	TRBJ2-1	CAISRGMSSYNEQFF	TGTGCCATCAGTCGGGGGATGAGCTCCTACAATGAGCAGTTCTTC
TRBD1	TRBV5-4	-	TRBJ2-7	CASSPYRQGVYEQYF	TGTGCCAGCAGCCCATATAGACAGGGCGTCTACGAGCAGTACTTC
-	TRBV29-1	-	TRBJ1-2	CSVEKETNYGYTF	TGCAGCGTTGAAAAGGAGACTAACTATGGCTACACCTTC
TRBD1	TRBV7-2	-	TRBJ1-5	CASCQGAGNQPQHF	TGTGCCAGCTGTCAGGGGGCTGGCAATCAGCCCCAGCATTTT
-	TRBV9	-	TRBJ2-2	CASSVEEGWKANTGELFF	TGTGCCAGCAGCGTAGAGGAGGGATGGAAGGCAAACACCGGGGAGCTGTTTTTT
TRBD1	TRBV7-9	few	TRBJ1-2	CASSPDRSGYTF	TGTGCCAGCAGCCCGGACAGGTCTGGCTACACCTTC
-	TRBV7-9	-	TRBJ2-2	CASSLDLGAGTGELFF	TGTGCCAGCAGCTTAGATCTGGGGGCCGGAACCGGGGAGCTGTTTTTT
TRBD2	TRBV20-1	-	TRBJ2-3	CRPGGADTQYF	TGCAGGCCGGGGGGAGCAGATACGCAGTATTTT
TRBD1	TRBV7-2	-	TRBJ1-1	CASSLWGQGDEAFF	TGTGCCAGCAGCTTATGGGGACAGGGCGATGAAGCTTTCTTT
-	TRBV27	-	TRBJ1-4	CASSFAGTNEKLFF	TGTGCCAGCAGTTTTGCGGGAACTAATGAAAAACTGTTTTTT
-	TRBV5-5	-	TRBJ1-1	CASSLEARAIEYTEAFF	TGTGCCAGCAGCTTGGAGGCCAGGGCGATTGAGTACACTGAAGCTTTCTTT
TRBD2	TRBV5-4	-	TRBJ2-5	CASRPSAGTTPMQETQYF	TGTGCCAGCAGACCGAGCGCCGGGACTACTCCTATGCAAGAGACCCAGTACTTC
-	TRBV5-1	-	TRBJ2-3	CASSLDRADTQYF	TGCGCCAGCAGCTTGGACAGGGCTGATACGCAGTATTTT
-	TRBV5-1	-	TRBJ1-5	CASSLDHNQPQHF	TGCGCCAGCAGCTTGGATCACAATCAGCCCCAGCATTTT
-	TRBV19	-	TRBJ1-1	CASSTTGWGEAFF	TGTGCCAGTAGTACCACAGGGTGGGGTGAAGCTTTCTTT
-	TRBV4-1	few	TRBJ1-1	CASSQEAGLDTEAFF	TGCGCCAGCAGCCAAGAGGCGGGGTTGGACACTGAAGCTTTCTTT
-	TRBV27	-	TRBJ2-7	CASSPLGGYEQYF	TGTGCCAGCAGTCCACTGGGAGGTTACGAGCAGTACTTC
-	TRBV5-1	-	TRBJ1-1	CASSAGMYTEAFF	TGCGCCAGCAGCGCAGGGATGTACACTGAAGCTTTCTTT
TRBD2	TRBV13	-	TRBJ2-1	CASSPGLAAPHNEQFF	TGTGCCAGCAGCCCGGGACTAGCGGCTCCCCACAATGAGCAGTTCTTC
TRBD1	TRBV27	few	TRBJ2-7	CASSLFRQGAYEQYF	TGTGCCAGCAGTTTATTCCGACAGGGGGCCTACGAGCAGTACTTC
-	TRBV7-8	-	TRBJ1-2	CASSLSPLNGYTF	TGTGCCAGCAGCCTGAGCCCCCTTAACGGCTACACCTTC
-	TRBV27	-	TRBJ1-5	CASSIRWGTGDQPQHF	TGTGCCAGCAGCATCCGATGGGGGACTGGGGATCAGCCCCAGCATTTT
TRBD2	TRBV7-6	-	TRBJ2-5	CASSLSLAGGRETQYF	TGTGCCAGCAGCTTATCGCTAGCGGGGGGGAGAGAGACCCAGTACTTC
-	TRBV5-6	-	TRBJ1-5	CASSQGSNQPQHF	TGTGCCAGCAGTCAGGGAAGCAATCAGCCCCAGCATTTT
TRBD2	TRBV15	-	TRBJ2-2	CATSGTTSGELFF	TGTGCCACCTCCGGGACTACCTCCGGGGAGCTGTTTTTT
-	TRBV6-1	few	TRBJ1-2	CASSEGGGGYTF	TGTGCCAGCAGTGAAGGCGGTGGGGGCTACACCTTC
-	TRBV7-9	-	TRBJ1-2	CASSLSVAGDRGYTF	TGTGCCAGCAGCCTCTCCGTGGCAGGGGACCGGGGCTACACCTTC
-	TRBV4-3	-	TRBJ1-2	CASSLGRGTDYGYTF	TGCGCCAGCAGCCTTGGCCGGGGGACTGACTATGGCTACACCTTC
TRBD1	TRBV7-2	-	TRBJ1-5	CASSDYRGLDQPQHF	TGTGCCAGCAGCGACTACAGGGGGCTGGATCAGCCCCAGCATTTT
-	TRBV21-1	-	TRBJ1-2	CASSTPGTLNYGYTF	TGTGCCAGCAGCACTCCCGGGACACTCAACTATGGCTACACCTTC
TRBD2	TRBV7-2	-	TRBJ2-1	CASSPQRGGYNEQFF	TGTGCCAGCAGCCCCCAGCGGGGGGGCTACAATGAGCAGTTCTTC
-	TRBV5-1	-	TRBJ1-5	CASSLGGGSNQPQHF	TGCGCCAGCAGCTTGGGGGGGGGTAGCAATCAGCCCCAGCATTTT
-	TRBV7-9	-	TRBJ2-5	CASSFVRGGETQYF	TGTGCCAGCAGCTTCGTTCGGGGTGGAGAGACCCAGTACTTC
TRBD2	TRBV28	-	TRBJ2-7	CASSLIGLAASYEQYF	TGTGCCAGCAGTTTGATTGGGCTAGCGGCCTCCTACGAGCAGTACTTC
-	TRBV7-2	once	TRBJ2-7	CASRPPGFEQYF	TGTGCCAGCAGGCCCCCGGGGTTCGAGCAGTACTTC
-	TRBV19	-	TRBJ2-5	CASSAIRAQETQYF	TGTGCCAGTAGTGCCATTAGAGCCCAAGAGACCCAGTACTTC
-	TRBV18	-	TRBJ1-2	CASSPAGRGTGYTF	TGTGCCAGCTCACCAGCAGGAAGGGGGACTGGCTACACCTTC
TRBD2	TRBV7-2	-	TRBJ2-3	CASSLVGGGTDTQYF	TGTGCCAGCAGCTTAGTGGGGGGAGGGACAGATACGCAGTATTTT
-	TRBV5-4	-	TRBJ1-2	CASSLPASSNYGYTF	TGTGCCAGCAGCCTACCCGCGTCCTCTAACTATGGCTACACCTTC
-	TRBV5-6	-	TRBJ1-5	CASSRSTGLNQPQHF	TGTGCCAGCAGCCGGTCTACGGGACTCAATCAGCCCCAGCATTTT
-	TRBV7-9	few	TRBJ2-1	CASSLQLAGNNEQFF	TGTGCCAGCAGCTTACAATTGGCAGGAAACAATGAGCAGTTCTTC
-	TRBV7-2	-	TRBJ1-6	CASSAVVQAGSPLHF	TGTGCCAGCAGCGCAGTGGTACAGGCGGGATCACCCCTCCACTTT
-	TRBV7-8	-	TRBJ2-5	CASSYGPQETQYF	TGTGCCAGCAGCTACGGTCCCCAAGAGACCCAGTACTTC
-	TRBV9	-	TRBJ2-2	CASSLAGQAHTGELFF	TGTGCCAGCAGCTTAGCGGGACAGGCTCACACCGGGGAGCTGTTTTTT
-	TRBV27	-	TRBJ2-7	CASVGVGGGQYF	TGTGCCAGCGTGGGCGTAGGGGGTGGGCAGTACTTC
TRBD2	TRBV30	few	TRBJ2-3	CAWSGREGTQYF	TGTGCCTGGAGCGGGCGGGAGGGTACGCAGTATTTT
TRBD1	TRBV5-4	-	TRBJ2-7	CASSRTGGAWDEQYF	TGTGCCAGCAGCCGGACAGGGGGCGCTTGGGACGAGCAGTACTTC